The clone carrying this T cell receptor (beta chain) has a count of ten or more. As yet, its antigen is unknown. The sample originates from a study of T and B cells in COVID-19 patients. Study-level background: Critical illness requiring mechanical ventilation or extracorporeal membrane oxygenation affected three fifths of the roughly 20 active-infection patients. Notes on the study in general: Patients with COVID-19 reportedly showed strongly skewed T cell receptor beta variable and joining gene usage.

Germline lookup yields CDR1 KGHSH and CDR2 LQKENI. V dropped 3 bases and J dropped 0 bases, with 1 base sitting between them. The CDR3 runs 12 residues. From blood, about 250-550 ng of genomic DNA served as TRB template. Multiplex PCR with BIOMED2 TRB-A/B primer pools amplified TRB rearrangements. TCRdb reprocessed the multiplex PCR reads via MiXCR and lists one record per CDR3 protein. The table lists some 14,000 distinct CDR3 sequences, roughly 27% of them singletons, with more than 3.5% in the top ten. The V call is TRBV18, the J call TRBJ2-3; D ambiguous. This TCR was sampled from a human donor who had recovered from COVID-19. Sequenced material: blood. CDR3 region: CASSPSTDTQYF. DNA for the CDR3: TGTGCCAGCTCACCGAGCACAGATACGCAGTATTTT.